Presented here are 23 T cell receptor beta chains from one specimen sequenced in a study of human T cells and chemical hapten exposure. Described time point: pre-sensitization, week 0. Treatment: therapeutic diphenylcyclopropenone sensitization with weekly scalp DPC. TCRdb re-derived calls from the RACE reads in MiXCR, one entry per CDR3 protein. The sample carries about 80,000 distinct CDR3 sequences, about 15% recorded once. The specimen comprised whole blood, sampled in connection with sensitization to the hapten diphenylcyclopropenone (DPC). The receptor source for this set is a woman between 50 and 59 years old with alopecia areata. Some clones in this sample may be carry-over from other donors' samples.

This clonotype was counted a few times. This sequence joins TRBV20-1 and TRBJ2-7; tentative D call: TRBD2 (5 bases). CDR3 length equals 15 residues. Germline CDR1 DFQATT, CDR2 SNEGSKA (reference sequence). Deletions cut 1 base from V and 6 bases from J, with 19 bases between. As DNA, the CDR3 is TGCAGTGCTAGAGGAATGGTAAGGACCGGAGGCGAGCAGTACTTC. It yields the protein CSARGMVRTGGEQYF.

The V gene is TRBV7-2, the J gene TRBJ2-4; the D gene is possibly TRBD2 (6 bases). Germline loops: CDR1 SGHTA, CDR2 FQGNSA. Trimming cost V 5 bases and J 4 bases, with 15 bases left between them. The CDR3 sequence is 15 residues long. CDR3 bases: TGTGCCAGCAGCCCGATGAATAGCGGAAAAAACATTCAGTACTTC. This sequence encodes CASSPMNSGKNIQYF.

The CDR3: CASSPGTSGRLKNIQYF. Written as DNA, the CDR3 is TGTGCCAGCAGCCCAGGGACTAGCGGGAGGCTCAAAAACATTCAGTACTTC. The chain links TRBV3-1 to TRBJ2-4; 15 bases agree with TRBD2. Trimming removed 4 bases from V and 3 bases from J; junction bases left unmatched: 4. The CDR3 runs 17 residues. Germline CDR1 is LGHDT and CDR2 is YNNKEL (reference sequence).

The CDR3 DNA is TGTGCCAGCAGTGCCGACGCTGGAAGCACAGATACGCAGTATTTT. It translates to CASSADAGSTDTQYF. The chain recombines TRBV6-4 with TRBJ2-3, with D unclear. The V end was cut by 4 bases, the J end by 0 bases, with 11 bases between. CDR1 is MRHNA, CDR2 SNTAGT, per germline. The CDR3 sequence is 15 residues long.

This clonotype was observed a handful of times. The genes are TRBV2 and TRBJ2-7; D perhaps matches TRBD2 (5 bases). From germline, CDR1 is SNHLY and CDR2 FYNNEI. This CDR3 has 14 amino acids. Trimming cost V 4 bases and J 6 bases, with 16 bases left between them. CDR3 bases: TGTGCCAGCAGTGTTGGTAGGCAGAGGGCCGAGCAGTACTTC. It encodes CASSVGRQRAEQYF.

This clonotype has more than one count but fewer than ten. The chain has TRBV28 and TRBJ1-6; maybe TRBD1 (5 bases). The CDR3 sequence is 13 residues long. Trimming took 3 bases from V and 17 from J, leaving 17 bases between them. Germline V CDR1 and CDR2: MDHEN, SYDVKM. CDR3 DNA sequence: TGTGCCAGCAGTTTTCCCCATGCCCGGGACTTCCACTTT. Translation: CASSFPHARDFHF.

This clonotype was seen a handful of times. The V call is TRBV9, the J call TRBJ2-2, with 11 nucleotides matching TRBD2. Germline V gene sequence: CDR1 SGDLS, CDR2 YYNGEE. J lost 4 bases, V lost 3 bases, and 14 bases had no gene match. The CDR3 covers 19 residues. The CDR3 DNA is TGTGCCAGCAGCGAAGGGTTTTATACTAGCGGGGGACGCACCGGGGAGCTGTTTTTT. Protein: CASSEGFYTSGGRTGELFF.

This clonotype was recorded a few times. The chain employs TRBV19 and TRBJ1-1, with D hard to call. V was trimmed by 4 bases and J by 1 base, leaving 10 bases between them. The CDR3 runs to 14 residues. Germline CDR1 reads LNHDA; CDR2 reads SQIVND (reference sequence). The CDR3 nucleotides read TGTGCCAGTAGTACCACATTGTGGAACACTGAAGCTTTCTTT. It specifies CASSTTLWNTEAFF.

The chain couples TRBV21-1 to TRBJ2-1. TRBV21-1 counts as a pseudogene. CDR3 length equals 17 residues. The CDR3 here is CASSKDAGEDGRNEQFF. The DNA of the CDR3 is TGTGCCAGCAGCAAAGATGCCGGAGAGGATGGAAGGAATGAGCAGTTCTTC.

The chain carries TRBV7-9 and TRBJ2-1, with D possibly called TRBD1 or TRBD2 (5 bases each). The germline V gene encodes CDR1 SEHNR and CDR2 FQNEAQ (reference sequence). V was cut by 3 bases and J by 8 bases, with 11 bases left in between. The CDR3 contains 13 residues. The DNA for the CDR3 is TGTGCCAGCAGCTTTTCAGGGACGGATGAGCAGTTCTTC. Protein product: CASSFSGTDEQFF.

This clonotype turned up a few times. V usage is TRBV29-1 and J usage is TRBJ1-1, with D hard to call. The CDR3 is 13 residues long. V was trimmed by 7 bases and J by 2 bases, leaving 14 bases between them. Germline V gene data show CDR1 as SQVTM and CDR2 as ANQGSEA. This chain's CDR3 is CSGATDLNTEAFF. In nucleotides, the CDR3 is TGCAGCGGGGCGACTGATTTAAACACTGAAGCTTTCTTT.

This clonotype was detected many times. A junction boundary mismatches the germline segment, possibly from a read error. V and J are TRBV18 and TRBJ2-3; no firm D call. In germline, CDR1 is KGHSH, CDR2 LQKENI. CDR3 size: 14 residues. The CDR3 nucleotides are TGTGCCAGCTCATCACCAACCCCCCCTCGAACGCAGTATTTT. Amino acid sequence: CASSSPTPPRTQYF.

In this sample, this clonotype turned up many times. The CDR3 DNA follows: TGCAGCGTTGGAGGGACGGCCAGCAATCAGCCCCAGCATTTT. Translation gives CSVGGTASNQPQHF. This rearrangement joins TRBV29-1 to TRBJ1-5, with D possibly TRBD1 on 5 matching bases. This CDR3 region has 14 residues. Germline V lookup: CDR1 SQVTM, CDR2 ANQGSEA. V was shortened by 4 bases and J by 1 base, with 11 bases between the two germline ends.

The genes are TRBV29-1 and TRBJ2-1, with D perhaps matching TRBD2 (5 bases). The germline V and J ends were trimmed by 3 bases and 9 bases, with 12 bases remaining between them. The CDR3 extends over 12 amino acids. CDR1 is SQVTM, CDR2 ANQGSEA, per germline. CDR3 sequence: CSVDRGRVEQFF. Here the CDR3 DNA reads TGCAGCGTTGACCGGGGTAGGGTTGAGCAGTTCTTC.

V gene TRBV7-7 combines with J gene TRBJ2-1; D is uncertain. The CDR3 consists of 13 residues. Trimming stripped 1 base from V and 8 bases from J, with 9 bases between. Germline V gives CDR1 SSHAT, CDR2 FNYEAQ (reference sequence). CDR3 protein: CASSLGWADEQFF. The DNA for the CDR3 is TGTGCCAGCAGCTTAGGATGGGCGGATGAGCAGTTCTTC.

In this sample, this clonotype turned up many times. The rearrangement uses TRBV5-1 and TRBJ2-2; D possibly uses TRBD1 or TRBD2 (5 bases each). Germline values: CDR1 SGHRS, CDR2 YFSETQ. Between the trimmed V and J ends, which lost 7 bases and 5 bases, there was a span of 24 bases. The CDR3 has 17 residues. CDR3 in DNA: TGCGCCAGCTATCGGGGCGAGTCCAGGGTGTTGACCGGGGAGCTGTTTTTT. It codes for CASYRGESRVLTGELFF.

This clonotype was counted only a few times. The chain has TRBV24-1 and TRBJ2-3, with D possibly called TRBD1 or TRBD2 (5 bases each). This CDR3 is built from 16 residues. The V and J ends lost 3 bases and 1 base respectively, with 13 bases between them. Germline V gene sequence: CDR1 KGHDR, CDR2 SFDVKD. The CDR3 region has the DNA TGTGCCACCAGTGATCGAGGGGCACAACGCACAGATACGCAGTATTTT. Its translation is CATSDRGAQRTDTQYF.

This clonotype turned up a few times. V and J are TRBV7-6 and TRBJ2-7; the match to TRBD2 covers 9 bases. Germline trimming cut 5 bases from V and 2 bases from J; bases unmatched to any gene: 7. In germline, CDR1 is SGHVS, CDR2 FNYEAQ. The length of the CDR3 is 15 residues. The CDR3 DNA follows: TGTGCCAGCAGCGCGGTGACTAGCGGCCCCTACGAGCAGTACTTC. Translated, it gives CASSAVTSGPYEQYF.

The chain joins TRBV6-2 or TRBV6-3 to TRBJ1-4; tentative D call: TRBD1 (5 bases). The CDR3 length is 15 residues. V lost 7 bases and J 5 bases, leaving 17 bases between the germline ends. Germline CDR1 is MNHEY and CDR2 is SVGEGT. CDR3 in amino acids: CASTSWGRTNEKLFF. The CDR3 DNA is TGTGCCAGCACCTCGTGGGGCAGGACGAATGAAAAACTGTTTTTT.

This chain connects TRBV12-3 or TRBV12-4 to TRBJ2-1; TRBD2 aligns across 12 bases. V dropped 1 base and J dropped 0; count of bases not matched to a gene: 16. This CDR3 is 22 amino acids long. This chain's CDR3 is CASSLGSSGRAHTTSSYNEQFF. In DNA form, the CDR3 reads TGTGCCAGCAGTTTAGGTTCTAGCGGGAGGGCACATACGACAAGCTCCTACAATGAGCAGTTCTTC.

This clonotype was recorded many times. The chain employs TRBV7-9 and TRBJ1-1, with D unclear. This CDR3 has 13 amino acids. Trimming took off 5 bases at V and 1 base at J, with 8 bases between the two ends. Germline CDR1 reads SEHNR; CDR2 reads FQNEAQ (reference sequence). CDR3 amino acids: CASSPRPNTEAFF. The DNA of the CDR3 is TGTGCCAGCAGCCCACGACCGAACACTGAAGCTTTCTTT.

This clonotype was observed at least ten times. The chain combines TRBV27 with TRBJ2-2; D may be TRBD2 (5 bases). Trimming removed 2 bases from V and 2 bases from J, with 6 bases in between. Germline values: CDR1 MNHEY, CDR2 SMNVEV (reference sequence). This CDR3 region has 14 residues. The CDR3 DNA reads as TGTGCCAGCAGTTTAGGGAGAAACACCGGGGAGCTGTTTTTT. Protein product: CASSLGRNTGELFF.

This clonotype was observed a few times. The chain joins TRBV11-2 to TRBJ1-4, with a tentative D call TRBD1 (5 bases). Trimming shortened V by 4 bases and J by 7 bases, and 16 bases separated the two germline ends. The CDR3 spans 15 residues. Germline values: CDR1 SGHAT, CDR2 FQNNGV. The CDR3 protein is CASSSTWGSGEKLFF. The CDR3 region has the DNA TGTGCCAGCAGCTCCACGTGGGGGTCGGGTGAAAAACTGTTTTTT.